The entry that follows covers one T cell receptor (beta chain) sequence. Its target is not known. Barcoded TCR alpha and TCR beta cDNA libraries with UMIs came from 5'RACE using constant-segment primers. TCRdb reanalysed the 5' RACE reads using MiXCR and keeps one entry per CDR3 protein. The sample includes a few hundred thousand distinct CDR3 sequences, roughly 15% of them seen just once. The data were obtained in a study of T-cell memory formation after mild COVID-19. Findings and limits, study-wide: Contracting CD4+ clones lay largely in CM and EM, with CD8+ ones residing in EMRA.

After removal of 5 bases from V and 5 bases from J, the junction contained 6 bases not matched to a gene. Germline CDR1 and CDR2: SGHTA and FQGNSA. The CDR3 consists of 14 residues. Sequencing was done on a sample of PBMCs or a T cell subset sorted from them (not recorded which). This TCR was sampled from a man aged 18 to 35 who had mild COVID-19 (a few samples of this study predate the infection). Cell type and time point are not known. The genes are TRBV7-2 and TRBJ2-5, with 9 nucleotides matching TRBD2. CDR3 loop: CASSNAGGPETQYF. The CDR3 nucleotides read TGTGCCAGCAGCAATGCGGGGGGGCCGGAGACCCAGTACTTC. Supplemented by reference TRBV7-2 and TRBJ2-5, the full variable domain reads GAGVSQSPSNKVTEKGKDVELRCDPISGHTALYWYRQSLGQGLEFLIYFQGNSAPDKSGLPSDRFSAERTGGSVSTLTIQRTQQEDSAVYLCASSNAGGPETQYFGPGTRLLVL.